This is a list of T cell receptor beta chains from one sample in a study of control samples from healthy donors and cancer patients. Clones were read by immunoSEQ multiplex PCR, and TCRdb kept only the in-frame ones, dropping some. Here the sample spans about 92,000 clones, 82% being singletons. Sequences were obtained from blood. These receptors originate from a woman aged 55-75 years in good health. Each CDR3 is given with its conserved first and last residue. A D gene is named only where the DNA matches it firmly. A row's size may be missing; if present it is once, few, many or a size class.

d_call	clone_size	v_call	j_call	cdr3_nt	cdr3_aa
TRBD1	NA	TRBV27	TRBJ1-6	TGTGCCAGCATGGGGTCCGGGACAGGGAATTCACCCCTCCACTTT	CASMGSGTGNSPLHF
TRBD1	NA	TRBV27	TRBJ2-5	TGTGCCAGCAGTACCCTAACAGGGGAAGAGACCCAGTACTTC	CASSTLTGEETQYF
NA	few	TRBV20-1	TRBJ1-1	TGCAGGGTCGACAGGTGGGATGAAGCTTTCTTT	CRVDRWDEAFF
NA	many	TRBV28	TRBJ1-2	TGTGCCAGCAGTTCCCTGGACAGATTTAACACCTTC	CASSSLDRFNTF
TRBD1	NA	TRBV29-1	TRBJ1-2	TGCAGCGTTTCGGACAGGGATGCTGGCTACACCTTC	CSVSDRDAGYTF
TRBD1	NA	TRBV6-4	TRBJ1-2	TGTGCCAGCAGTGACTTCCCAGGGGGAAACCCACGCTACACCTTC	CASSDFPGGNPRYTF
TRBD2	NA	TRBV3-1/TRBV3-2	TRBJ2-3	TGTGCCAGCAGCGAAGCGGGAGGGGGGGATACGCAGTATTTT	CASSEAGGGDTQYF
TRBD2	NA	TRBV5-1	TRBJ2-3	TGCGCCAGCAGCTTGGGATTCGGACTAGCGGGGGGGTTACCCACAGATACGCAGTATTTT	CASSLGFGLAGGLPTDTQYF
TRBD1	NA	TRBV19	TRBJ2-2	TGTGCCAGTAGCCCCGGGACAGGGGCCTTTCGCACCGGGGAGCTGTTTTTT	CASSPGTGAFRTGELFF
TRBD2	NA	TRBV5-4	TRBJ2-1	TGTGCCAGCAGCTTGGGCGGGACTAGCGGATACAATGAGCAGTTCTTC	CASSLGGTSGYNEQFF
NA	NA	TRBV7-2	TRBJ1-5	TGTGCCAGCAGCCAGGGACACCAAAATCAGCCCCAGCATTTT	CASSQGHQNQPQHF
NA	NA	TRBV28	TRBJ2-7	TGTGCCAGCAGTCCCTTAGCCGCCTATTACTACGAGCAGTACTTC	CASSPLAAYYYEQYF
NA	few	TRBV4-1	TRBJ1-1	TGCGCCAGCAGCCTCGGACACTCAAACACTGAAGCTTTCTTT	CASSLGHSNTEAFF